This TCR beta chain came from a study of OX40 agonist ivuxolimab in advanced cancers. On the study more broadly: Under the entry rules, prior anti-PD-1, anti-PD-L1 or anti-CTLA-4 therapy was allowed, and approximately 40% had some.

Sequencing used immunoSEQ multiplex PCR; TCRdb keeps in-frame clones, though not all of them. Of roughly 60,000 clones listed, roughly nine tenths were seen once; the top ten hold roughly 13%. Details on this clone: Its target is unknown.

Exclusion applied to patients with autoimmune disease history or systemic immunosuppression. Peripheral blood came from all dose cohorts at three timepoints. Germline CDR1 is SGHTS and CDR2 is YDEGEE. The CDR3 is 15 residues long. Trimming left V 0 bases short and J 3 bases short, with 10 bases between. Study conclusions and caveats: By week 6 at 0.1 to 3.0 mg/kg, blood CD4+ and CD8+ T cells had expanded clonally.

Material: CD4+ or CD8+ T cells sorted from blood, obtained in a trial of the OX40 agonist ivuxolimab. The rearrangement links TRBV5-8 to TRBJ2-1; D gene unclear. This TCR was sampled from an adult with an advanced solid tumor such as melanoma, head and neck, liver or kidney cancer. The CDR3 DNA sequence: TGTGCCAGCAGCTTGGTTGCGGAAGTCTACAATGAGCAGTTCTTC. Amino acids: CASSLVAEVYNEQFF. Full variable domain (rest looked up from reference TRBV5-8 and TRBJ2-1): EAGVTQSPTHLIKTRGQQATLRCSPISGHTSVYWYQQALGLGLQFLLWYDEGEERNRGNFPPRFSGRQFPNYSSELNVNALELEDSALYLCASSLVAEVYNEQFFGPGTRLTVL.